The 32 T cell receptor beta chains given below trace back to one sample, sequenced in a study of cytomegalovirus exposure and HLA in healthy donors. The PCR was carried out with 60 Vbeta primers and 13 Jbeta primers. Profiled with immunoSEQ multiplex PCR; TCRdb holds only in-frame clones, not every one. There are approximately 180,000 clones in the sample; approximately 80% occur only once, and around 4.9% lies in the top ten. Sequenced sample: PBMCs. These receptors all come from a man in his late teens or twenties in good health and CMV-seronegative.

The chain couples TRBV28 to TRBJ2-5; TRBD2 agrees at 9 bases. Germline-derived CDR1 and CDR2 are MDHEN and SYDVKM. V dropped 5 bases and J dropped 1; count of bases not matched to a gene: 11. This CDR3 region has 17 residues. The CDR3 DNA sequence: TGTGCCAGCAGTACTCTAATAGCGGGAGTACGCCAAGAGACCCAGTACTTC. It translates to CASSTLIAGVRQETQYF.

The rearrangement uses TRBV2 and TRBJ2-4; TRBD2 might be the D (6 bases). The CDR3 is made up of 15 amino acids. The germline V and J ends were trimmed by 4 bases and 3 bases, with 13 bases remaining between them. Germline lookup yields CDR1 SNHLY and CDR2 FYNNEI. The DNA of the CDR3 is TGTGCCAGCAGTGTGCGGGGCTTGGGCAAAAACATTCAGTACTTC. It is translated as CASSVRGLGKNIQYF. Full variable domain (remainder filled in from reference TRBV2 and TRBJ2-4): EPEVTQTPSHQVTQMGQEVILRCVPISNHLYFYWYRQILGQKVEFLVSFYNNEISEKSEIFDDQFSVERPDGSNFTLKIRSTKLEDSAMYFCASSVRGLGKNIQYFGAGTRLSVL.

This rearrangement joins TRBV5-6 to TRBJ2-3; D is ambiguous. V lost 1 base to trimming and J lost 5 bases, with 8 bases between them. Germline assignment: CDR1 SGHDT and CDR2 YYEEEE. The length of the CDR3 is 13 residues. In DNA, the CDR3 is TGTGCCAGCAGCTTGCCCGCGAGAGATACGCAGTATTTT. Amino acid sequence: CASSLPARDTQYF. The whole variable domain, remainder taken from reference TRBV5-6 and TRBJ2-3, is DAGVTQSPTHLIKTRGQQVTLRCSPKSGHDTVSWYQQALGQGPQFIFQYYEEEERQRGNFPDRFSGHQFPNYSSELNVNALLLGDSALYLCASSLPARDTQYFGPGTRLTVL.

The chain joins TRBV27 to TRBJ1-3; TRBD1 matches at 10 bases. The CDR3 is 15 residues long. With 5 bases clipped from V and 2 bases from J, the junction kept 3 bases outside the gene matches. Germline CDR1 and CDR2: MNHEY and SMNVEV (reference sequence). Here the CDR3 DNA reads TGTGCCAGCAGTCCCGACAGGGGGCCTGGAAACACCATATATTTT. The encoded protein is CASSPDRGPGNTIYF.

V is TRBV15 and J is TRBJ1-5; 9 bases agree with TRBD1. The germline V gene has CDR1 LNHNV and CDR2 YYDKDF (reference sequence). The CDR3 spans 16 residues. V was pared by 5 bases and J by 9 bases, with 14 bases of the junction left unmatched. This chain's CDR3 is CATSPGPDRGPLPQHF. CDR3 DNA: TGTGCCACCAGCCCTGGACCGGACAGGGGCCCTTTGCCCCAGCATTTT.

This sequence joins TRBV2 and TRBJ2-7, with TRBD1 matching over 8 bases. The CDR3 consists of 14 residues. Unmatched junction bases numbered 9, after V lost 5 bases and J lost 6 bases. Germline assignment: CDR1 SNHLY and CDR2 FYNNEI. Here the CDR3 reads CASSKTGVIGEQYF. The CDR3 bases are TGTGCCAGCAGTAAGACAGGGGTAATCGGCGAGCAGTACTTC.

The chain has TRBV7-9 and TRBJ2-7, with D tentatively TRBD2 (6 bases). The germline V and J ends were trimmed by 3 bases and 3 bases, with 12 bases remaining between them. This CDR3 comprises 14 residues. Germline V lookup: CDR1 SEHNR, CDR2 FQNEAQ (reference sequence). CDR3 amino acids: CASSLQAGGYEQYF. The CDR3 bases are TGTGCCAGCAGCTTGCAAGCGGGTGGCTACGAGCAGTACTTC.

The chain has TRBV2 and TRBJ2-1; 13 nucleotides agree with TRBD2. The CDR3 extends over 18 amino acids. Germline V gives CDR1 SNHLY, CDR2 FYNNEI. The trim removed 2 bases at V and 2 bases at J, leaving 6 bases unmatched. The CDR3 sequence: CASSEPRGTSGTYNEQFF. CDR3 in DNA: TGTGCCAGCAGTGAACCCCGGGGGACTAGCGGGACCTACAATGAGCAGTTCTTC.

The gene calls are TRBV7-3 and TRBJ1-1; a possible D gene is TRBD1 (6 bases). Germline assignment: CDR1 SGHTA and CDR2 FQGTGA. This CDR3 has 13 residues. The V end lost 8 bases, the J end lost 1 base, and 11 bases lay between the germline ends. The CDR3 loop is CASSDSQNTEAFF. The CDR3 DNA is TGTGCCAGCTCGGACAGCCAGAACACTGAAGCTTTCTTT.

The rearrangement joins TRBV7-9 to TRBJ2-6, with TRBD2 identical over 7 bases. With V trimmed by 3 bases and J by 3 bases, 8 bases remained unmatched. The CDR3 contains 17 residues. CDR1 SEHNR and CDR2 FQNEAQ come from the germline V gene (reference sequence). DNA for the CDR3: TGTGCCAGCAGCTTCTTGGCGCCGGGGGGTGGGGCCAACGTCCTGACTTTC. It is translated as CASSFLAPGGGANVLTF. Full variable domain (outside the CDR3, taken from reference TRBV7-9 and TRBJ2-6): DTGVSQNPRHKITKRGQNVTFRCDPISEHNRLYWYRQTLGQGPEFLTYFQNEAQLEKSRLLSDRFSAERPKGSFSTLEIQRTEQGDSAMYLCASSFLAPGGGANVLTFGAGSRLTVL.

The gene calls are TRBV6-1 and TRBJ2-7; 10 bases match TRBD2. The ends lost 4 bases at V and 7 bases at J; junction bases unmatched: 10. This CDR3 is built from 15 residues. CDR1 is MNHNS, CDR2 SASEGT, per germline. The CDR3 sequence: CASSALVAGGGEQYF. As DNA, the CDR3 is TGTGCCAGCAGTGCGTTAGTAGCGGGAGGAGGAGAGCAGTACTTC.

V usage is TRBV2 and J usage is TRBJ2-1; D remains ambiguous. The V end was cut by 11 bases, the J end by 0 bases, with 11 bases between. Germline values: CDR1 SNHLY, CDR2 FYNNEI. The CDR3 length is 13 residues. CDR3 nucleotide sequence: TGTGCCGGGTGGGCGAGCTCCTACAATGAGCAGTTCTTC. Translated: CAGWASSYNEQFF. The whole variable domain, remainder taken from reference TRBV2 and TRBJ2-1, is EPEVTQTPSHQVTQMGQEVILRCVPISNHLYFYWYRQILGQKVEFLVSFYNNEISEKSEIFDDQFSVERPDGSNFTLKIRSTKLEDSAMYFCAGWASSYNEQFFGPGTRLTVL.

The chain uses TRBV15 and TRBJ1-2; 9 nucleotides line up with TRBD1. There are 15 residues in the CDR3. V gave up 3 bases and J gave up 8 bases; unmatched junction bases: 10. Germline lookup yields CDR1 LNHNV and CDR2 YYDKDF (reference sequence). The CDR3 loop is CATSSPPGQGGGYTF. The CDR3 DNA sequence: TGTGCCACCAGCAGCCCGCCGGGACAGGGTGGAGGCTACACCTTC.

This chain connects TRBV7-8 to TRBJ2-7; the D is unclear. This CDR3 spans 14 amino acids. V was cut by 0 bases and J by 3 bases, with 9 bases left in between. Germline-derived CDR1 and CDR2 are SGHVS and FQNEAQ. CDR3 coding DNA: TGTGCCAGCAGCTTAGCCGCGCGGAACTACGAGCAGTACTTC. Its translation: CASSLAARNYEQYF.

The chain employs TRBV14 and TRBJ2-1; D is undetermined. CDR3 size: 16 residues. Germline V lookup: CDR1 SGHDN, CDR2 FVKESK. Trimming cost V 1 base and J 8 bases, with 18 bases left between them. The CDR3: CASSQGPSLSLHEQFF. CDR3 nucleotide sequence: TGTGCCAGCAGCCAAGGCCCTTCCCTCTCTCTACATGAGCAGTTCTTC.

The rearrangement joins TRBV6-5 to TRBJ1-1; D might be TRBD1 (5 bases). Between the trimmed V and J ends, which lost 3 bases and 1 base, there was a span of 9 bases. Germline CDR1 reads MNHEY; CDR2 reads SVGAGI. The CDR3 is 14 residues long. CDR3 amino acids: CASSYGQPNTEAFF. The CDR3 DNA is TGTGCCAGCAGTTATGGACAACCGAACACTGAAGCTTTCTTT.

CDR3 sequence: CASSESVAGASYEQYF. The DNA of the CDR3 is TGTGCCAGCAGTGAATCCGTTGCAGGGGCTTCCTACGAGCAGTACTTC. The rearrangement links TRBV6-1 to TRBJ2-7, with D possibly being TRBD1 (6 bases). Trimming removed 2 bases from V and 1 base from J, with 15 bases in between. Germline V CDR1 and CDR2: MNHNS, SASEGT. This CDR3 region has 16 residues.

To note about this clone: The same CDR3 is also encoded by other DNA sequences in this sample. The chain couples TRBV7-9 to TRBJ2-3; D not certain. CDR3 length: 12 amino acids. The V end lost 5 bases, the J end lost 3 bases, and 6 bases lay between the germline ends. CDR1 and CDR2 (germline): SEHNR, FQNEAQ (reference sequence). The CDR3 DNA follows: TGTGCCAGCAGCCCCTCGACAGATACGCAGTATTTT. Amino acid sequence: CASSPSTDTQYF.

CDR3 nucleotide sequence: TGTGCCAGCAGTGAAAACAGCTCGGGAGGGCAGCCCCAGCATTTT. Translating gives CASSENSSGGQPQHF. The chain is built from TRBV2 and TRBJ1-5; D gene uncertain. The CDR3 loop spans 15 amino acids. Between the trimmed V and J ends, which lost 2 bases and 7 bases, there was a span of 15 bases. Germline CDR1 is SNHLY and CDR2 is FYNNEI.

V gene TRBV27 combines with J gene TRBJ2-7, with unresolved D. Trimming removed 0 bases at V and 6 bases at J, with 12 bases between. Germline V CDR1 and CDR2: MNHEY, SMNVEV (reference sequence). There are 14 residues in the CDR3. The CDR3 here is CASSLSTVSPEQYF. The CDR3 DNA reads TGTGCCAGCAGTTTATCCACAGTGAGCCCCGAGCAGTACTTC.

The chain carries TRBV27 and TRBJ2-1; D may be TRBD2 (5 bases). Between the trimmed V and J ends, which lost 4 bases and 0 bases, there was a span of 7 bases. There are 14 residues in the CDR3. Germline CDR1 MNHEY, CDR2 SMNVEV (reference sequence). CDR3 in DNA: TGTGCCAGCAGTTGGACTCCCTCCTACAATGAGCAGTTCTTC. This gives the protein CASSWTPSYNEQFF.

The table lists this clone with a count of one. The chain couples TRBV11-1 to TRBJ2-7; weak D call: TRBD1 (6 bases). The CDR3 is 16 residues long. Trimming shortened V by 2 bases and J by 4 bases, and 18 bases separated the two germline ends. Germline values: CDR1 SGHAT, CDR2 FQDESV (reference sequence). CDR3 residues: CASSLNEGSGTYEQYF. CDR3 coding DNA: TGTGCCAGCAGCTTAAACGAAGGGTCAGGGACATACGAGCAGTACTTC.

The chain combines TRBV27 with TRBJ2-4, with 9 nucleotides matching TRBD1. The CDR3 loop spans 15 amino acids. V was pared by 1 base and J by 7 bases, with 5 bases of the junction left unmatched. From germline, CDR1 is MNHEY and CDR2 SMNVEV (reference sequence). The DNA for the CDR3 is TGTGCCAGCAGTTTATTTGGGACAGGGTGGAACATTCAGTACTTC. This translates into CASSLFGTGWNIQYF.

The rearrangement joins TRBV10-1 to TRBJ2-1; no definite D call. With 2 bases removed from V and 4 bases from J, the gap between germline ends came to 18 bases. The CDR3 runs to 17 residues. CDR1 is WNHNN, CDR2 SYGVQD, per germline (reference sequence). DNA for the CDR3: TGCGCCAGCAGTGAGGATGTTGGAACGGAGATTTACAATGAGCAGTTCTTC. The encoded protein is CASSEDVGTEIYNEQFF.

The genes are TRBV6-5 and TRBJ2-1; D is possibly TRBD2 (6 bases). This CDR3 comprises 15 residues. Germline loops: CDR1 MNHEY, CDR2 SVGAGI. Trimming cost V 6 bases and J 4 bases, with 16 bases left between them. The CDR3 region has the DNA TGTGCCAGCAGGCTTACCGGGGGAGGATACAATGAGCAGTTCTTC. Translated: CASRLTGGGYNEQFF.

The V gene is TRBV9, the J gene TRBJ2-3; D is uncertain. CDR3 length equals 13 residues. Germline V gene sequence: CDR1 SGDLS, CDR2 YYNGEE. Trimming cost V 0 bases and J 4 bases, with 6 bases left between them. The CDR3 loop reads CASSVASPDTQYF. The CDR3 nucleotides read TGTGCCAGCAGCGTAGCTTCCCCAGATACGCAGTATTTT.

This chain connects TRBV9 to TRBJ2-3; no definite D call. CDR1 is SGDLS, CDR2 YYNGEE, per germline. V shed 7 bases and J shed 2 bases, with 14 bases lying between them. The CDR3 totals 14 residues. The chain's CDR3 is CASAQTPTTDTQYF. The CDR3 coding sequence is TGTGCCAGCGCACAAACGCCAACCACAGATACGCAGTATTTT.

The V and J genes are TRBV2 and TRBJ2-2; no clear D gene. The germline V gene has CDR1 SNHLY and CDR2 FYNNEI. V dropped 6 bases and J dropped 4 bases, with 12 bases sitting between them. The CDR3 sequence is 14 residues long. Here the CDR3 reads CASSRLEGTGELFF. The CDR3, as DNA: TGTGCCAGCAGCAGGTTGGAAGGCACCGGGGAGCTGTTTTTT.

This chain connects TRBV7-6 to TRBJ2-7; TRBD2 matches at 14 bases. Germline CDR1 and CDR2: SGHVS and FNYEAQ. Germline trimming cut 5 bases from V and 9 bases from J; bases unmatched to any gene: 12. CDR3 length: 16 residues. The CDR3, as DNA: TGTGCCAGCAGCCCAACCCCGGGACTAGCGGGAGCTGGGCAGTACTTC. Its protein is CASSPTPGLAGAGQYF.

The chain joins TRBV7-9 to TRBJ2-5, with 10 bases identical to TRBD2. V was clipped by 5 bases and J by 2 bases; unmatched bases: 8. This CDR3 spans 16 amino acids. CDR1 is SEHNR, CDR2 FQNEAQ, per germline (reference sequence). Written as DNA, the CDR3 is TGTGCCAGCAGCACACGGACTAGCGGTAAACAAGAGACCCAGTACTTC. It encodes CASSTRTSGKQETQYF.

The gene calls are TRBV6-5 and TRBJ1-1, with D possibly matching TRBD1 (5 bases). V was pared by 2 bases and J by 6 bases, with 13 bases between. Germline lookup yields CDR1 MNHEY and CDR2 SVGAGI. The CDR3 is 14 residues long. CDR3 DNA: TGTGCCAGCAGTTACCAACAGGTGGGCGCTGAAGCTTTCTTT. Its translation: CASSYQQVGAEAFF.

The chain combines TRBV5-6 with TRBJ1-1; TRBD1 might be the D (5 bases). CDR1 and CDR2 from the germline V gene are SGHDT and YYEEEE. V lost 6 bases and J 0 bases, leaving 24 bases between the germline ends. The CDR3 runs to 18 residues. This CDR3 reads CASNNIRGENPVNTEAFF. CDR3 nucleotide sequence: TGTGCCAGCAACAACATTAGGGGCGAGAACCCCGTGAACACTGAAGCTTTCTTT.